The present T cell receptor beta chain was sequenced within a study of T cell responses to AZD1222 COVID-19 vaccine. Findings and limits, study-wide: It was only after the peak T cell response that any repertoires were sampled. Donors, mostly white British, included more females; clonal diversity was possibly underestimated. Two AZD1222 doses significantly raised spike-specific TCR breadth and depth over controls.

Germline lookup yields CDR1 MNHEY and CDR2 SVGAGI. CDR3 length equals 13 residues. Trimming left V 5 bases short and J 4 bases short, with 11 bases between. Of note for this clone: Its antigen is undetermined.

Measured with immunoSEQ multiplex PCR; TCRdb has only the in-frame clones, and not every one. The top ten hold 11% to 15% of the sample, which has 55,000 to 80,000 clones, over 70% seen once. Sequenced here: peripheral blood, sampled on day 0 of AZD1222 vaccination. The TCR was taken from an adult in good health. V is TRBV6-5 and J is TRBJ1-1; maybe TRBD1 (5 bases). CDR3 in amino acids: CASSRGGSTEAFF. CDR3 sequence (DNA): TGTGCCAGCAGTAGGGGCGGGAGCACTGAAGCTTTCTTT.